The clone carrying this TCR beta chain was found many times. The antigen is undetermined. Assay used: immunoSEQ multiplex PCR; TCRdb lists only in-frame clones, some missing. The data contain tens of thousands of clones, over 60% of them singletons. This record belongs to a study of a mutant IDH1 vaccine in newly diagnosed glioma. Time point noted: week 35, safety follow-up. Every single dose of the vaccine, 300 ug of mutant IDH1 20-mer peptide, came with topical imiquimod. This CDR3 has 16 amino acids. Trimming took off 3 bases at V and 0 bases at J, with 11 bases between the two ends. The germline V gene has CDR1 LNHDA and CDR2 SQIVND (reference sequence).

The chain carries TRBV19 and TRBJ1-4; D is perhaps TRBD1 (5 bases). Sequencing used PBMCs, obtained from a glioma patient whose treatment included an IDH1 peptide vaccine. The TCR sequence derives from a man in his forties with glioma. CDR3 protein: CASSIRGPATNEKLFF. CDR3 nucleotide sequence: TGTGCCAGTAGTATCCGGGGACCCGCAACTAATGAAAAACTGTTTTTT.